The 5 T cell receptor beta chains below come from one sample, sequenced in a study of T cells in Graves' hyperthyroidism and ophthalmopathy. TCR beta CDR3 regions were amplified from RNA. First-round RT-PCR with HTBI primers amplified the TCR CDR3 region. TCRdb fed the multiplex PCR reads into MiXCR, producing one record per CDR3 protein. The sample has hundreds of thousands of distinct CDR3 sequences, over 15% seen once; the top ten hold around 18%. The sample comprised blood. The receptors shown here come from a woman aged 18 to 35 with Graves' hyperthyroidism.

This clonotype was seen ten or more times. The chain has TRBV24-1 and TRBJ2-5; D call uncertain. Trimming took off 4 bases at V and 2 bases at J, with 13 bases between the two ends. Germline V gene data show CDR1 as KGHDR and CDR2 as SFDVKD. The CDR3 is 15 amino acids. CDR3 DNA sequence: TGTGCCACCAGTGACTCCCTGGACGGTCAAGAGACCCAGTACTTC. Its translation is CATSDSLDGQETQYF.

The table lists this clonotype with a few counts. The CDR3, as DNA: TGTGCCAGCAGCCGAGGGGAAGCTTTCTTT. This codes for CASSRGEAFF. The V call is TRBV7-9, the J call TRBJ1-1; D is uncertain. Germline V gene lookup returns CDR1 SEHNR and CDR2 FQNEAQ (reference sequence). Trimming pared 5 bases from V and 8 bases from J, leaving 6 bases between. The CDR3 is 10 amino acids.

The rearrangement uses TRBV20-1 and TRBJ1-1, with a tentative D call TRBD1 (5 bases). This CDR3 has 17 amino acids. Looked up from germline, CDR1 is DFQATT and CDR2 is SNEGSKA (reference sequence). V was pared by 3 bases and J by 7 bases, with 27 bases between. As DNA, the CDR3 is TGCAGTGCTAGGGGGGAAGTGTTAGTCTCCAGCCCATATGAAGCTTTCTTT. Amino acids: CSARGEVLVSSPYEAFF.

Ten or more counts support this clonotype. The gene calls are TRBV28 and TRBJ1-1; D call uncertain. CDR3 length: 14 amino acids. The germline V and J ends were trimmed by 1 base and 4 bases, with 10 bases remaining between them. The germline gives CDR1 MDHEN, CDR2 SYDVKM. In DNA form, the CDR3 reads TGTGCCAGCAGTTTATCCTTGCACCCCACTGAAGCTTTCTTT. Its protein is CASSLSLHPTEAFF.

CDR3 loop: CASSQDVGGYQKAFF. The CDR3 coding sequence is TGCGCCAGCAGCCAAGATGTGGGAGGGTATCAAAAGGCTTTCTTT. The chain recombines TRBV4-3 with TRBJ1-1, with D hard to call. Trimming took 0 bases from V and 11 from J, leaving 19 bases between them. The CDR3 extends over 15 amino acids. CDR1 is LGHNA and CDR2 is YSLEER in the germline V gene.